This T cell receptor beta chain was captured by sequencing in a study of blood T cells in healthy people across ages. This clonotype has more than one count but fewer than ten. What it recognizes is unknown. The donors, healthy Caucasians from Russia, were aged roughly 6 to 90. Looked up from germline, CDR1 is SNHLY and CDR2 is FYNNEI. The CDR3 spans 14 residues. V lost 3 bases to trimming and J lost 5 bases; unmatched junction nucleotides: 5. Primed by a sample-barcoded 5' primer and a J-beta primer mix, a second PCR proceeded for about 7 to 11 cycles. TCRdb reprocessed the 5' RACE reads via MiXCR and lists one record per CDR3 protein. The sample carries some 780,000 distinct CDR3 sequences, around three fifths recorded once. The study's findings and limits: It was not known whether donors were CMV positive (a possible confounder of expanded clonotype changes).

The TCR sequence derives from a man in his forties or fifties in good health. Material: blood. This chain links TRBV2 with TRBJ2-5; 8 bases fit TRBD1. CDR3 bases: TGTGCCAGCAGTGATGGCCAGGGGGCGGAGACCCAGTACTTC. It codes for CASSDGQGAETQYF. Looking up the rest from reference TRBV2 and TRBJ2-5 gives the full variable domain: EPEVTQTPSHQVTQMGQEVILRCVPISNHLYFYWYRQILGQKVEFLVSFYNNEISEKSEIFDDQFSVERPDGSNFTLKIRSTKLEDSAMYFCASSDGQGAETQYFGPGTRLLVL.